This T cell receptor (beta chain) was observed in a study of blood T cell repertoires in COVID-19. Study in general: There were acute and convalescent COVID-19 samples, and they came from the United States, Italy and Spain.

The CDR3 runs to 12 residues. The germline V gene encodes CDR1 MDHEN and CDR2 SYDVKM. V was clipped by 7 bases and J by 6 bases, with 13 bases between them. Methods used by the authors: Reference gene primer amplification yielded estimated nucleated cell counts. Profiled with immunoSEQ multiplex PCR; TCRdb holds only in-frame clones, not every one. The V and J calls and clone size come from that table; D and trimming were worked out from the DNA. Of about 240,000 clones listed, 86% were seen once; the top ten hold roughly an eighth. This TCR came from a man older than 75 with acute or convalescent COVID-19. Material: peripheral blood. The chain employs TRBV28 and TRBJ2-7, with D uncertain. CDR3 in DNA: TGTGCCAGCAAATGGGCTGAGAGCGAGCAGTACTTC. Translated, it gives CASKWAESEQYF.